Below, 6 T cell receptor beta chains from the same sample are listed, as sequenced in a study of blood T cell repertoires in COVID-19. Sequencing used immunoSEQ multiplex PCR; TCRdb keeps in-frame clones, though not all of them. The profile shows approximately 210,000 clones, 70% to 90% of them singletons. Sequenced input: peripheral blood. The origin of the receptors is a man between 25 and 39 years old who had recovered from COVID-19.

This clone was seen a handful of times. The chain employs TRBV11-2 and TRBJ1-5; D possibly corresponds to TRBD1 (6 bases). The germline CDR1 and CDR2 sequences are SGHAT and FQNNGV. Deletions cut 5 bases from V and 5 bases from J, with 13 bases between. This CDR3 is 14 amino acids long. The DNA for the CDR3 is TGTGCCAGCAGCGCGACTGAGGGGGATCAGCCCCAGCATTTT. Its translation is CASSATEGDQPQHF.

Written as DNA, the CDR3 is TGTGCCATCAGTGATTCAGGCTATGGCTACACCTTC. Protein: CAISDSGYGYTF. The genes are TRBV10-3 and TRBJ1-2; no clear D. CDR3 length: 12 residues. Trimming shortened V by 3 bases and J by 4 bases, and 6 bases separated the two germline ends. Germline V gene data show CDR1 as ENHRY and CDR2 as SYGVKD.

V gene TRBV15 combines with J gene TRBJ1-4, with a possible D match to TRBD1 (6 bases). The V end was cut by 0 bases, the J end by 7 bases, with 12 bases between. The CDR3 consists of 15 residues. CDR1 and CDR2 from the germline V gene are LNHNV and YYDKDF (reference sequence). In nucleotides, the CDR3 is TGTGCCACCAGCAGAGATGAGGGGGTTGGTGAAAAACTGTTTTTT. It codes for CATSRDEGVGEKLFF.

The chain recombines TRBV10-1 with TRBJ1-4, with TRBD1 matching over 9 bases. Unmatched junction bases numbered 3, after V lost 5 bases and J lost 5 bases. This CDR3 contains 14 residues. In germline, CDR1 is WNHNN, CDR2 SYGVQD (reference sequence). The CDR3 coding sequence is TGCGCCAGCAGTCAGACAGGGGGAAATGAAAAACTGTTTTTT. Protein product: CASSQTGGNEKLFF.

The chain couples TRBV5-8 to TRBJ1-5; weak D call: TRBD1 (5 bases). The germline V gene encodes CDR1 SGHTS and CDR2 YDEGEE. This CDR3 is 14 amino acids long. With 7 bases removed from V and 3 bases from J, the gap between germline ends came to 14 bases. The CDR3 sequence is CASGPQGSNQPQHF. CDR3 in DNA: TGTGCCAGCGGCCCCCAGGGTTCCAATCAGCCCCAGCATTTT.

The V call is TRBV24-1, the J call TRBJ2-3; D is unresolved. Germline V gene lookup returns CDR1 KGHDR and CDR2 SFDVKD. This CDR3 is built from 15 residues. V dropped 0 bases and J dropped 1 base, with 7 bases sitting between them. CDR3 DNA sequence: TGTGCCACCAGTGATTTGCAGTATGGCACAGATACGCAGTATTTT. Its protein is CATSDLQYGTDTQYF.